This T cell receptor (beta chain) was identified in a study of blood T cells in healthy people across ages (dated by TCRdb to about 2015). For context, the study as a whole: Template switching captured roughly one uniquely barcoded TCR beta cDNA molecule per two T cells in model experiments. To track age-related changes in TCR beta repertoire diversity, the study relied on deep sequencing normalized with unique cDNA molecular identifiers. Donors were grouped into four age groups: young (average roughly 17 years), middle-aged (about 38), aged (around 56) and long-lived (about 89). Donors of different ages were randomly distributed across sequencing lanes to avoid experimental bias. For two donors (one aged 18 to 30 and one aged 80 or older), the study analyzed two additional independent replicas of 1 million unique cDNA reads from the same blood draw. The research as a whole found: Estimates of total diversity based on one million sequenced T cells were considered lower bounds and underestimates. Because donor CMV infection status was unknown, age-related changes in expanded clonotypes were potentially confounded. Observed TCR beta diversity correlated strongly with the percentage of naive T cells measured by flow cytometry. Bulk unsorted PBMC profiling prevented conclusive comparison of naive and antigen-experienced compartments. As age increased, observed TCR beta diversity per million T cells dropped in a roughly linear way, and a significant reduction was already evident by age around 41. Compared with the aged group, more naive CD4+ T cells, fewer expanded clones and increased TCR diversity were shown by the long-lived group, suggesting age selection.

Donors were 30 to 45 systemically healthy Caucasian individuals from Russia aged 6 to 90 years. Ten milliliters of peripheral blood were drawn from each donor into EDTA-treated Vacutainer tubes. Ficoll-Paque density-gradient centrifugation was used to isolate PBMCs, with at least 6.5 million per sample. Trizol reagent was used to extract total RNA from PBMCs, with at least 5.5 micrograms per sample. For every donor, an aliquot of PBMCs went through flow cytometry to measure the percentages of naive CD45RAhigh/CD27high T cells. For this clonotype: Its target antigen remains unknown. No much larger clone exists at a distance of one base, and base qualities are not known.

Libraries were made using 5' RACE. The reads were generated on an Illumina HiSeq 2500. A second PCR of about 7 to 12 cycles was run with a J-beta primer mix and a sample-barcoded 5' primer. Each TCR beta cDNA molecule received a unique molecular identifier from a template-switch 5' adaptor carrying 12 random nucleotides. Each sample yielded at least 3 million CDR3-containing paired-end reads. First-strand cDNA was synthesized from all RNA with the Mint cDNA synthesis kit, primed by a TRBC-specific oligonucleotide. After uracil-DNA glycosylase treatment, a first 18-cycle PCR used universal primers M1SS and BC2_uni_R on all cDNA. In the authors' own workflow: Each sample was normalized by randomly selecting 1 million high-quality reads, each carrying a distinct molecular identifier. Reads with shared molecular identifiers were discarded instead of being binned into consensus sequences. MiTCR, set to a Q25 quality threshold and the strictest error-elimination algorithm, was used for CDR3 identification, clonotype clustering and error correction. A nonparametric unseen species model with Euler transformation was used to estimate a lower bound on total TCR beta diversity. TCRdb redid the processing of the public reads, applying fastp at Q25 and MiXCR, and retained in-frame beta chains. Rows with a matching CDR3 protein are joined into one entry that keeps the most common DNA and genes. These V and J calls are TCRdb output, not the study's own analysis. The sample has over 950,000 distinct CDR3 sequences on record, less than 45% of them singletons. 13% of the sample is taken by the ten largest.

Sequencing was carried out using blood. This clonotype originated in a young man in good health.

The CDR3 loop reads CASSLRDRGFGVFF. The DNA sequence is given as TGTGCCAGCAGTTTAAGGGACAGGGGTTTCGGGGTTTTCTTT. The rearrangement combines TRBV12-3 or TRBV12-4 with TRBJ1-1; the central 10 bases match TRBD1. Trimming removed 2 bases from V and 13 bases from J; the gene matches leave 10 bases unexplained. The CDR3 starts with the cysteine, ends with the phenylalanine, and has 14 residues. Only the CDR3 region is kept as DNA, spanning 42 bases read in frame from base 1.